This T cell receptor beta chain was captured by sequencing in a study of cytomegalovirus exposure and HLA in healthy donors (TCRdb year 2017). For context, the study as a whole: An earlier analysis of 587 of the donors reported approximately 280 Gb of sequence data and some 110 million unique TCR beta sequences obtained from roughly 170 million T cells. Roughly 300 gigabases of sequencing data and around 87 million unique TCR sequences were included in an early release covering 550 to 800 HLA-typed donors. Among the roughly 400 genotyped donors, about 85% belonged to the genetic ancestry cluster associated with self-reported Caucasian donors. The study aimed to test whether cataloging public T cell receptors could reveal signatures of past pathogen exposure. The study profiled the T cell repertoires of around 700 subjects by immunosequencing and related them to cytomegalovirus serostatus. Along with the roughly 710-subject first cohort, a separate validation cohort of over 90 different subjects was used. The study combined high-throughput TCR immunosequencing, statistical association of individual TCRs with disease status, and machine learning to predict cytomegalovirus infection status. To study patterns of TCR occurrence, a later analysis re-analyzed previously published TCR beta repertoires from 666 donors and added high-resolution HLA genotyping. The later analysis used no new phenotypic data to find candidate immune exposures, relying instead on TCR beta sequences and their occurrence across donors. An earlier analysis of about 600 of the donors used high-throughput TCR beta sequencing to judge whether each TCR beta V gene segment behaved as functional or pseudogenic. Donor age, sex, ethnicity and CMV serostatus were compiled together with the repertoire data. In a later genetic analysis, genome-wide SNP genotypes for 398 of the 666 donors were used, and that subset was treated as a discovery cohort. All discovery cohort repertoires had been generated using a single sequencing platform. HLA typing included class I and class II loci at four-digit resolution. Typing coverage differed by locus: A, B, C, DRB1 and DQB1 were typed in roughly 629-630 donors, DQA1 in about 500, DPA1 in over 600, and DPB1 in 450 to 480. Because of strong linkage in the cohort, five DR-DQ haplotypes were treated as single units for association and clustering. Across 398 genotyped donors of the cohort, an average of about 240,000 unique TCR beta nucleotide sequences per donor were sequenced, and around 19% of those sequences were non-productive. Study-wide conclusions, independent of this receptor: Correlated functional status among segregating V segments might reflect linkage disequilibrium, but an unknown experimental factor could not be ruled out. According to a later genetic analysis, donors in an Asian-associated ancestry cluster had fewer N-insertions in productive TCRs than the approximately 630-donor mean. The classifier was reported to diagnose cytomegalovirus status with high specificity and sensitivity in both the original cohort and the validation cohort. A further reported finding was that TCR beta sequences accurately predicted the HLA-A and HLA-B alleles for most subjects in the first cohort. Broadly in line with IMGT annotations, most TCR beta V segments showed up in productive rearrangements about 87% or about 30% of the time in an earlier analysis of approximately 600 of the donors. Most TCR sequences were seen in very few donors, while some public TCRs were found in many individuals. About 15 rarely observed V segments, including chromosome 9 orphons, were excluded from the earlier analysis of about 600 of the donors because counts were too low. In a later analysis, several top co-occurrence clusters were reported to appear linked to parvovirus B19, influenza, CMV and Epstein-Barr virus. A later analysis found that HLA-associated TCR beta chains were more clonally expanded and had lower generation probabilities than equally common non-associated chains. In vitro tests confirmed that a few of the cytomegalovirus-associated TCR beta chains recognize cytomegalovirus antigens. The authors suggested that the approach could potentially be extended to other disease states and immunological phenotypes. Because the 87-base-pair reads could not distinguish some IMGT-functional V segments, including TRBV6-2 and TRBV6-3, those segments were excluded. V-gene and J-gene trimming of TCR beta chains was associated with a missense DCLRE1C variant in a later genetic analysis, and the association was replicated in an independent cohort. HLA typing was unavailable for some donors at each locus, so association tests used only the typed subset. When HLA alleles, especially DR and DQ, strongly co-occurred, TCR associations were difficult to assign to individual alleles. According to a later analysis, most CMV-associated TCR beta chains appeared to be HLA-restricted, and the HLA associations seemed to be driven largely by CMV exposure. The only immune exposure information available for the cohort was CMV serostatus. A later analysis associated about 17,000 TCR beta sequences with specific HLA alleles at a false discovery rate of 0.05. According to a later analysis, TCR association rates differed among HLA loci, with DRB1 alleles showing the most associated TCRs and HLA-C alleles showing the fewest. Only TCR beta chains were sequenced in this cohort, and the absence of alpha or paired-chain data limited detectable features. A cluster of highly shared sequence variants was judged likely to represent a technical artifact of the sequencing pipeline. The study listed 150 to 200 TCR beta chains as associated with cytomegalovirus. Presence/absence analyses assumed roughly uniform sequencing depth across donors, an assumption that may not hold.

The cohort comprised fewer than 750 healthy bone marrow donors. At the time of sampling, every cohort member was nominally healthy, though immune exposures that went unrecorded were likely present. The donor was CMV seronegative and was included in the group of 352 seronegative cohort members. Every donor gave a peripheral blood sample, and the peripheral blood mononuclear cells from that sample were used for TCR beta sequencing. The Qiagen DNeasy Blood Extraction Kit was used to extract genomic DNA from the blood cell samples. V is clipped by 3 bases and J by 4 bases, and the sequence between their germline boundaries is 16 bases long. The germline V gene encodes CDR1 LNHDA and CDR2 SQIVND (reference sequence). The CDR3 goes from the cysteine to the phenylalanine over 15 residues. CDR3 DNA only is kept here, 45 bases in frame from base 1. Receptors were amplified or captured by the immunoSEQ multiplex PCR assay. For the multiplex PCR, a mixture combining 60 forward primers for TCR Vbeta segments and 13 reverse primers for TCR Jbeta segments was used. Amplification of the CDR3 region of rearranged TCR beta genes was performed with a multiplex PCR assay on genomic DNA. On the Illumina HiSeq System, the amplified TCR beta libraries were sequenced as 87-base-pair reads. The published analysis was carried out like this. A later analysis counted some 80 million unique TCR beta chains across the 666 repertoires, and some 12 million of these chains were shared by at least two donors. To remove PCR and sequencing errors, raw reads were error-corrected and collapsed into unique sequences using a nearest-neighbor algorithm that merged closely related sequences. CDR3 sequences were aligned to IMGT reference sequences to assign V, D and J gene segments. For a sequence to be retained, a match of at least six nucleotides to both a V gene segment and a J gene segment was required. Rearrangements were classified as productive when the CDR3 lacked stop codons and remained in frame with V and J, and all other rearrangements were classified as non-productive. CDR3 was defined by IMGT convention, running from the second conserved V-encoded cysteine to the conserved J-encoded phenylalanine. The earlier analysis of about 640 of the donors excluded any sequence lacking an unambiguous match to a single V gene segment. In an earlier analysis of 587 of the donors, V segments were called functional above 56.7% productive rearrangements and were called segregating when the between-donor standard deviation exceeded 5%. A statistical classification framework was built for diagnosing cytomegalovirus status from the catalog of TCR beta chain sequences. V and J gene assignment, in a later analysis, came from comparing TCR nucleotide sequences with IMGT/GENE-DB human TR gene sequences. In a later analysis, CDR3 sequences and most-parsimonious VDJ recombination scenarios were assigned using the TCRdist pipeline. A later analysis defined each TCR beta chain by its CDR3 amino acid sequence plus V-gene family, and excluded reads lacking a unique V-gene family. A later analysis removed several hundred highly shared, low-generation-probability nucleotide sequences to deal with suspected cross-contamination and a sequencing artifact. A later analysis calculated a clonal expansion index for each public chain from normalized within-repertoire ranks of inferred template counts. Generation probabilities in a later analysis came from a VDJ recombination model fitted to out-of-frame rearrangements, and those results were checked against IGoR. In a later analysis, hypergeometric tests were used to score TCR-TCR, TCR-HLA and TCR-CMV co-occurrence, with a repertoire-size bias correction applied to TCR pairs. In a later analysis, false discovery rates were estimated by permuting HLA or CMV assignments 20 times. A later analysis grouped co-occurring TCRs with DBSCAN, adding TCRdist sequence similarity when clustering within HLA-allele-positive subsets. For co-occurrence clustering, repertoires with fewer than 30,000 or more than 120,000 public chains were excluded, along with roughly 5 repertoires with anomalous nucleotide sharing. In TCRdb, the immuneACCESS table is reduced to in-frame sequences with V and J assigned. These tables do not hold every clone; where another copy was compared, an unresolved V gene accounts for under half, and the others remain unexplained. The DNA gave D and trimming, while V, J and clone size come from that table. The sample data list 180,000 or so clones, and 80% to 90% of these were observed just once. Roughly 0.75% of the sample is in the top ten clones.

As to this clone: Its antigen is not yet known. Qualities for individual bases were not recorded, and no much larger clone is one base off.

This TCR derives from a woman aged 18-29 years in good health and CMV-seronegative. The rearranged segments are TRBV19 and TRBJ2-7; the D gene is possibly TRBD1, with 5 bases matching. Sequenced input: PBMCs. The bases are TGTGCCAGTAGTATTGGGGCGGCTTCCTCGTACGAGCAGTACTTC. Its product reads: CASSIGAASSYEQYF.